The T cell receptor beta chain under discussion was sequenced for a study of shared T cell receptors in the human thymus. Produced via immunoSEQ multiplex PCR; TCRdb's table is partial and in-frame only. The table has more than 550,000 clones, approximately 85% seen once. Per the germline V gene, CDR1 is MNHNS and CDR2 is SASEGT. With 2 bases removed from V and 3 bases from J, the gap between germline ends came to 19 bases. The CDR3 consists of 17 residues. The sample was also reused in another study, on human thymus T cells.

This clonotype originated in a girl under three years old with a congenital heart defect. The chain has TRBV6-1 and TRBJ1-2; tentatively, D is TRBD1 (6 bases). The sequenced material came from thymocytes. The CDR3 reads CASSENRGGAWDYGYTF. The CDR3 DNA follows: TGTGCCAGCAGTGAAAATAGGGGGGGCGCCTGGGACTATGGCTACACCTTC.